Below, 18 T cell receptor beta chains from the same sample are listed, as sequenced in a study of T cells after posttransplantation cyclophosphamide. Produced via immunoSEQ multiplex PCR; TCRdb's table is partial and in-frame only. The sample records approximately 20,000 clones, around 87% being singletons. Busulfan-fludarabine conditioning, marrow transplant, and cyclophosphamide on days +3 and +4 were administered. This specimen consisted of PBMCs, obtained after allogeneic stem cell transplant with posttransplant cyclophosphamide. The source of these receptors is a female patient in her forties who received an allogeneic stem cell transplant from a related donor, was CMV-positive, and had no GVHD. Some T cells may be the graft donor's.

The count of this clone is one. The V call is TRBV27, the J call TRBJ2-4; tentatively, D is TRBD2 (6 bases). The ends were cut back, 4 bases at V and 0 bases at J, with 13 bases in the middle. Germline V gene data show CDR1 as MNHEY and CDR2 as SMNVEV (reference sequence). The CDR3 has 16 residues. The CDR3 spells CASSSLAELAKNIQYF. The DNA for the CDR3 is TGTGCCAGCAGTTCTTTAGCGGAACTAGCCAAAAACATTCAGTACTTC.

The genes are TRBV13 and TRBJ2-7; TRBD2 is a possible D gene (6 bases). There are 15 residues in the CDR3. The germline V and J ends were trimmed by 5 bases and 2 bases, with 16 bases remaining between them. CDR1 PRHDT and CDR2 FYEKMQ come from the germline V gene (reference sequence). The CDR3, as DNA: TGTGCCAGCAGCCCGACCTGGAGGGATCCCTACGAGCAGTACTTC. Translating it yields CASSPTWRDPYEQYF.

The CDR3 loop is CASSSSGQLQETQYF. CDR3 DNA sequence: TGTGCCAGCAGCTCCAGCGGACAGCTCCAAGAGACCCAGTACTTC. V and J are TRBV7-3 and TRBJ2-5; D may be TRBD1 (6 bases). The V and J ends lost 4 bases and 1 base respectively, with 13 bases between them. This CDR3 is built from 15 residues. Germline CDR1 and CDR2: SGHTA and FQGTGA.

This sequence joins TRBV6-6 and TRBJ2-3; 9 bases fit TRBD2. Germline V gene sequence: CDR1 MNHNY, CDR2 SVGAGI (reference sequence). Germline trimming cut 4 bases from V and 1 base from J; bases unmatched to any gene: 6. This CDR3 region has 16 residues. The CDR3 bases are TGTGCCAGCAGTTGGAATAGCGGGAGTGGCACAGATACGCAGTATTTT. Its protein product is CASSWNSGSGTDTQYF.

This chain connects TRBV5-6 to TRBJ2-7; D remains unclear. The germline V gene encodes CDR1 SGHDT and CDR2 YYEEEE. The germline V and J ends were trimmed by 4 bases and 11 bases, with 13 bases remaining between them. This CDR3 is built from 11 residues. The CDR3 nucleotides are TGTGCCAGCAGCCCTAGTGATCTAGAGTACTTC. This translates into CASSPSDLEYF.

The chain uses TRBV4-1 and TRBJ2-3; TRBD2 matches 12 bases. This CDR3 has 18 amino acids. V gave up 2 bases and J gave up 3 bases; unmatched junction bases: 9. CDR1 and CDR2 (germline): MGHRA, YSYEKL. CDR3 nucleotide sequence: TGCGCCAGCAGCCAACGGCTAGCGGGAGGGCCTGGGACAGATACGCAGTATTTT. This codes for CASSQRLAGGPGTDTQYF.

This clone was counted once. V usage is TRBV7-2 and J usage is TRBJ2-7, with 11 bases lining up with TRBD1. This CDR3 contains 15 residues. V lost 5 bases, J lost 5 bases, and 8 bases stayed unmatched. CDR1 SGHTA and CDR2 FQGNSA come from the germline V gene. The DNA for the CDR3 is TGTGCCAGCAGCCTCCGGGACAGGGGGTTCCACGAGCAGTACTTC. Protein sequence: CASSLRDRGFHEQYF.

About this clone: One end of the junction does not line up with germline, which may come from a read error. CDR3 nucleotide sequence: TGTGCCAGCAGGGGACAGGGGGCGTCTATGTGGTTC. Encoded protein: CASRGQGASMWF. The chain couples TRBV27 to TRBJ2-4; 12 nucleotides align to TRBD1. CDR3 size: 12 residues. The germline V gene encodes CDR1 MNHEY and CDR2 SMNVEV (reference sequence).

The chain joins TRBV7-8 to TRBJ1-3; TRBD1 matches at 9 bases. With V trimmed by 5 bases and J by 8 bases, 7 bases remained unmatched. The CDR3 runs 14 residues. The germline gives CDR1 SGHVS, CDR2 FQNEAQ. The CDR3 region has the DNA TGTGCCAGCAGCATGGACAGGGGTGGTTACACCATATATTTT. It is translated as CASSMDRGGYTIYF. Together with reference TRBV7-8 and TRBJ1-3, the CDR3 gives the full variable domain: GAGVSQSPRYKVAKRGQDVALRCDPISGHVSLFWYQQALGQGPEFLTYFQNEAQLDKSGLPSDRFFAERPEGSVSTLKIQRTQQEDSAVYLCASSMDRGGYTIYFGEGSWLTVV.

The chain links TRBV5-1 to TRBJ2-1; 14 nucleotides line up with TRBD2. Trimming cost V 4 bases and J 8 bases; bases outside gene matches: 11. The CDR3 loop spans 17 amino acids. The germline V gene has CDR1 SGHRS and CDR2 YFSETQ. For the CDR3, the DNA is TGCGCCAGCAGCCCGGCCGGGACTAGCGGGAGATTCCATGAGCAGTTCTTC. It translates to CASSPAGTSGRFHEQFF.

The rearrangement joins TRBV7-9 to TRBJ1-2; D not certain. CDR1 is SEHNR, CDR2 FQNEAQ, per germline (reference sequence). The germline V and J ends were trimmed by 1 base and 3 bases, with 6 bases remaining between them. The CDR3 has 13 residues. The CDR3 here is CASSLGEYYGYTF. The CDR3 region has the DNA TGTGCCAGCAGCTTAGGAGAGTACTATGGCTACACCTTC.

V usage is TRBV4-2 and J usage is TRBJ2-1; TRBD1 aligns across 9 bases. Trimming removed 1 base from V and 5 bases from J; junction bases left unmatched: 6. The CDR3 is 16 residues long. Germline V gives CDR1 LGHNA, CDR2 YNFKEQ. CDR3 bases: TGTGCCAGCAGCCAAGCCGCGGGACAGGGCAACAATGAGCAGTTCTTC. Translation gives CASSQAAGQGNNEQFF.

V gene TRBV28 combines with J gene TRBJ2-3; possible D gene TRBD1, 5 bases. V lost 1 base and J 2 bases, leaving 13 bases between the germline ends. The CDR3 contains 16 residues. The V gene's germline CDR1 is MDHEN and CDR2 SYDVKM. In DNA form, the CDR3 reads TGTGCCAGCAGTTTATCGCGTGCAGGGAACACAGATACGCAGTATTTT. It codes for CASSLSRAGNTDTQYF. Supplemented by reference TRBV28 and TRBJ2-3, the full variable domain reads DVKVTQSSRYLVKRTGEKVFLECVQDMDHENMFWYRQDPGLGLRLIYFSYDVKMKEKGDIPEGYSVSREKKERFSLILESASTNQTSMYLCASSLSRAGNTDTQYFGPGTRLTVL.

The chain is built from TRBV11-1 and TRBJ2-1; possibly TRBD2 for D (6 bases). The length of the CDR3 is 15 residues. Trimming left V 1 base short and J 8 bases short, with 15 bases between. CDR1 and CDR2 from the germline V gene are SGHAT and FQDESV (reference sequence). The chain's CDR3 is CASSLGGLVFDEQFF. The CDR3 DNA reads as TGTGCCAGCAGCTTAGGGGGACTGGTTTTCGATGAGCAGTTCTTC. Using reference TRBV11-1 and TRBJ2-1 for the parts outside the CDR3, the full variable domain is EAEVAQSPRYKITEKSQAVAFWCDPISGHATLYWYRQILGQGPELLVQFQDESVVDDSQLPKDRFSAERLKGVDSTLKIQPAELGDSAMYLCASSLGGLVFDEQFFGPGTRLTVL.

The J gene is TRBJ2-1, the V gene TRBV5-8; weak D call: TRBD1 (5 bases). CDR3 length equals 12 residues. V was pared by 6 bases and J by 8 bases, with 12 bases between. The germline V gene encodes CDR1 SGHTS and CDR2 YDEGEE. The CDR3 protein is CASKHRLYEQFF. The CDR3 bases are TGTGCCAGCAAACACAGGCTCTATGAGCAGTTCTTC. Drawing the rest from reference TRBV5-8 and TRBJ2-1, the complete variable domain is EAGVTQSPTHLIKTRGQQATLRCSPISGHTSVYWYQQALGLGLQFLLWYDEGEERNRGNFPPRFSGRQFPNYSSELNVNALELEDSALYLCASKHRLYEQFFGPGTRLTVL.

CDR3 amino acids: CASSLVFMRDRGYNEQFF. As DNA, the CDR3 is TGCGCCAGCAGCTTGGTTTTTATGAGGGACAGGGGCTACAATGAGCAGTTCTTC. V usage is TRBV5-1 and J usage is TRBJ2-1; TRBD1 matches at 10 bases. CDR1 and CDR2 from the germline V gene are SGHRS and YFSETQ. CDR3 length equals 18 residues. V lost 0 bases, J lost 3 bases, and 9 bases stayed unmatched.

V usage is TRBV28 and J usage is TRBJ1-1; tentatively, D is TRBD1 (6 bases). Deletions cut 2 bases from V and 1 base from J, with 14 bases between. There are 16 residues in the CDR3. Germline V CDR1 and CDR2: MDHEN, SYDVKM. Here the CDR3 DNA reads TGTGCCAGCAGTTTAGGGGGCTGGGTTGAGAACACTGAAGCTTTCTTT. As protein: CASSLGGWVENTEAFF.

This clone was seen just once. The CDR3 protein is CAGRTGTGGSYEQYF. The CDR3 DNA reads as TGTGCCGGACGGACCGGGACAGGGGGCTCCTACGAGCAGTACTTC. The V call is TRBV6-1, the J call TRBJ2-7, with 11 bases that match TRBD1. V shed 11 bases and J 0 bases; nucleotides not matched to a gene: 9. Germline CDR1 reads MNHNS; CDR2 reads SASEGT. The CDR3 consists of 15 residues.